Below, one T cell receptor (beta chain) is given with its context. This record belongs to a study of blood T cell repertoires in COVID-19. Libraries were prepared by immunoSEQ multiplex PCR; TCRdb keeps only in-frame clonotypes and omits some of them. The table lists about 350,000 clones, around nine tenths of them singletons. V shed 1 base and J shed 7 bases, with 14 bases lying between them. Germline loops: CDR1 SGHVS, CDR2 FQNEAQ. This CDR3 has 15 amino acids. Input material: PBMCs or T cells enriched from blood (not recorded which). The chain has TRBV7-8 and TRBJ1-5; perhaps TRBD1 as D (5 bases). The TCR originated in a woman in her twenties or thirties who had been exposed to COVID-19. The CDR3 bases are TGTGCCAGCAGCTTAGGTGGGGCAGGGTGGCAGCCCCAGCATTTT. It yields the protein CASSLGGAGWQPQHF.